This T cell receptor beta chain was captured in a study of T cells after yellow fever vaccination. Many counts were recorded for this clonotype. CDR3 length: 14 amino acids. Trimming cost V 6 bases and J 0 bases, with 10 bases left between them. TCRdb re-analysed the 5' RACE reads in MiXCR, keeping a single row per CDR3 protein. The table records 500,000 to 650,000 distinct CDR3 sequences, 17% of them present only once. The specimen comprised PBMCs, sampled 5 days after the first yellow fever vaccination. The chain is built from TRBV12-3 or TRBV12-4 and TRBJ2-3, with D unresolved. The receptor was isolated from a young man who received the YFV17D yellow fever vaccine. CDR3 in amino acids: CASRVGSSTDTQYF. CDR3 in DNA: TGTGCCAGCAGAGTCGGATCTAGCACAGATACGCAGTATTTT.